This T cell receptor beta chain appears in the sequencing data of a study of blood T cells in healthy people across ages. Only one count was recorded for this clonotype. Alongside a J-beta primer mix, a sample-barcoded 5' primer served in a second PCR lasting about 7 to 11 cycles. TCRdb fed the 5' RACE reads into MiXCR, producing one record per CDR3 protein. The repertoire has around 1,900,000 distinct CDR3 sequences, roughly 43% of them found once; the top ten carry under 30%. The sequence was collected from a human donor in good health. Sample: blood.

The CDR3 loop is CASSIVTRDHEQFF. CDR3 bases: TGCGCCAGCAGCATAGTGACTCGTGACCATGAGCAGTTCTTC. The chain employs TRBV5-1 and TRBJ2-1; D is undetermined. CDR3 length equals 14 residues. Per the germline V gene, CDR1 is SGHRS and CDR2 is YFSETQ. Trimming took 4 bases from V and 8 from J, leaving 16 bases between them.